This record looks at one T cell receptor (beta chain) sequence and its context. MiXCR, run by TCRdb on the 5' RACE reads, gives a single entry per CDR3 protein. Among about 90,000 distinct CDR3 sequences listed, roughly 8.7% were seen once. CDR1 GTSNPN and CDR2 SVGIG come from the germline V gene (reference sequence). The length of the CDR3 is 13 residues. V dropped 3 bases and J dropped 6; count of bases not matched to a gene: 1. The data originate from a study of spatial heterogeneity in lung cancer. Time point noted: sample taken at primary tumor resection. Whole RNA came from tumor, nontumor lung or frozen PBMC and was sequenced without being sorted. The approximately 79 donors had untreated early-stage non-small cell lung cancer.

This clonotype was obtained from a male donor with early-stage non-small cell lung cancer. This specimen was PBMCs, taken at surgery. This chain connects TRBV30 to TRBJ2-7; the match to TRBD2 covers 14 bases. As DNA, the CDR3 is TGTGCCTGGAGGACTAGCGGGAGGGGCGAGCAGTACTTC. It is translated as CAWRTSGRGEQYF.